This T cell receptor beta chain was profiled in a study of blood T cell repertoires in COVID-19. Turning to the study itself: Researchers got acute and convalescent COVID-19 samples from the United States, Italy and Spain.

One Seattle source followed patients from active infection through their disease course. Some clones are missing from TCRdb's copy, which holds only in-frame ones; the method was immunoSEQ multiplex PCR. The sample has 300,000 to 450,000 clones, 89% seen once. The length of the CDR3 is 15 residues. Trimming removed 3 bases at V and 1 base at J, with 8 bases between. Germline CDR1 reads KGHDR; CDR2 reads SFDVKD. The rearrangement uses TRBV24-1 and TRBJ2-2; no clear D. This receptor was taken from a woman aged 30 to 39 with COVID-19, enrolled during active disease. Sequencing was carried out using peripheral blood. In nucleotides, the CDR3 is TGTGCCACCAGTGATACAATCAGGAACACCGGGGAGCTGTTTTTT. It yields the protein CATSDTIRNTGELFF.